The text below deals with one T cell receptor (beta chain). This CDR3 contains 14 residues. V was pared by 2 bases and J by 7 bases, with 11 bases between. Germline CDR1 and CDR2: SGHAT and FQNNGV. How the authors handled the data: By means of reference gene primer amplification, nucleated cell counts were estimated. Profiling relied on immunoSEQ multiplex PCR, and the TCRdb table lists in-frame clones only, not all of them. The D gene and trimming were derived from the DNA, and the V and J assignments and clone size from that table. The table has fewer than 400,000 clones, around 85% seen once. Recovered status in Cohort 3 required two negative PCRs, clearance, or symptom resolution. This entry belongs to a study of blood T cell repertoires in COVID-19. Study details: Spain, Italy and the United States supplied samples that represented acute and convalescent COVID-19.

The sequencing sample was made of PBMCs or T cells enriched from blood (not recorded which). The chain uses TRBV11-2 and TRBJ1-4; TRBD1 is a possible D gene (5 bases). The source is a man younger than 40 who had recovered from COVID-19. CDR3 amino acids: CASSLRGEVEKLFF. The CDR3 nucleotides are TGTGCCAGCAGCTTAAGAGGGGAGGTTGAAAAACTGTTTTTT.